The rows below give T cell receptor beta chains drawn from one sample of a study of T cell responses to AZD1222 COVID-19 vaccine. Sequencing was performed with immunoSEQ multiplex PCR; in TCRdb, only in-frame clones are kept and a portion is missing. The sample yields some 150,000 clones, more than 70% seen once. This sample comprised peripheral blood, obtained on day 0 of AZD1222 vaccination. These receptors came from an adult in good health. The CDR3 runs from the conserved cysteine through the conserved F or W. The D gene is left open where the match is weak. Clone size appears in some rows only: once, few, many, or a class for an expanded clone.

TRBV6-6	TRBJ2-1	NA	TRBD2	CASSYRGAGGPGEQFF	TGTGCCAGCAGTTACCGTGGGGCGGGAGGGCCTGGTGAGCAGTTCTTC
TRBV24-1	TRBJ2-5	few	TRBD2	CATSGTSPTVGTQYF	TGTGCCACCAGTGGGACTAGCCCAACTGTAGGGACCCAGTACTTC
TRBV29-1	TRBJ2-7	NA	TRBD2	CSVEGSSGTPYEQYF	TGCAGCGTTGAAGGATCGAGCGGGACCCCTTACGAGCAGTACTTC
TRBV9	TRBJ1-5	NA	NA	CASHPRWQRAQPQHF	TGTGCCAGCCATCCTCGATGGCAGCGGGCGCAGCCCCAGCATTTT
TRBV27	TRBJ2-5	NA	NA	CASKPHWEETQYF	TGTGCCAGCAAGCCCCACTGGGAGGAGACCCAGTACTTC
TRBV19	TRBJ2-5	NA	NA	CASSIEGRVQETQYF	TGTGCCAGTAGTATTGAAGGGAGAGTGCAAGAGACCCAGTACTTC
TRBV11-2	TRBJ2-5	NA	NA	CASSLASGETQYF	TGTGCCAGCAGCTTAGCCAGCGGAGAGACCCAGTACTTC
TRBV10-3	TRBJ2-7	NA	TRBD1	CAIDPGTDYEQYF	TGTGCCATCGACCCCGGGACAGACTACGAGCAGTACTTC
TRBV2	TRBJ2-1	NA	NA	CASSEIRLLSNEQFF	TGTGCCAGCAGTGAAATACGCCTACTGTCCAATGAGCAGTTCTTC
TRBV7-9	TRBJ2-5	NA	NA	CASSFGGLKETQYF	TGTGCCAGCAGCTTTGGAGGGCTAAAAGAGACCCAGTACTTC
TRBV18	TRBJ2-5	NA	NA	CASSVGRETQYF	TGTGCCAGCTCGGTGGGGCGGGAGACCCAGTACTTC
TRBV4-1	TRBJ1-2	NA	NA	CASSQDPGHGVKGYTF	TGCGCCAGCAGCCAGGACCCGGGACACGGCGTAAAAGGCTACACCTTC
TRBV7-6	TRBJ1-6	NA	TRBD1	CASSLAAGGESPLHF	TGTGCCAGCAGCTTAGCGGCAGGGGGCGAGTCACCCCTCCACTTT
TRBV30	TRBJ1-5	NA	NA	CAWSVGGSNQPQHF	TGTGCCTGGAGTGTAGGGGGTAGCAATCAGCCCCAGCATTTT
TRBV7-6	TRBJ2-3	NA	NA	CASSLAGGDTQYF	TGTGCCAGCAGCTTAGCTGGTGGGGATACGCAGTATTTT
TRBV7-8	TRBJ2-7	NA	NA	CASSLMVSYEQYF	TGTGCCAGCAGCTTAATGGTTTCCTACGAGCAGTACTTC
TRBV28	TRBJ1-1	NA	NA	CASSSPTRGTEAFF	TGTGCCAGCAGTTCACCCACAAGGGGGACTGAAGCTTTCTTT
TRBV19	TRBJ1-2	once	NA	CASMGRRANYGYTF	TGTGCCAGTATGGGGAGGCGGGCTAACTATGGCTACACCTTC
TRBV10-3	TRBJ2-2	NA	NA	CAIRGTGELFF	TGTGCCATCAGGGGCACCGGGGAGCTGTTTTTT
TRBV19	TRBJ1-1	NA	NA	CASSPQDWGAEMNTEAFF	TGTGCCAGTAGTCCCCAGGATTGGGGGGCCGAAATGAACACTGAAGCTTTCTTT
TRBV28	TRBJ1-3	NA	NA	CASSLKPGGNTIYF	TGTGCCAGCAGTTTAAAGCCAGGGGGAAACACCATATATTTT
TRBV27	TRBJ2-1	NA	TRBD1	CASRRTGGIYNEQFF	TGTGCCAGCAGGAGGACAGGGGGGATTTACAATGAGCAGTTCTTC
TRBV28	TRBJ1-1	NA	TRBD1	CASSSYRGLSEAFF	TGTGCCAGCAGTTCATACAGGGGGCTGAGTGAAGCTTTCTTT
TRBV23-1	TRBJ2-7	NA	TRBD1	CASSTLSRDRVLDEQYF	TGCGCCAGCAGCACCCTATCCCGGGACAGGGTTTTGGACGAGCAGTACTTC
TRBV30	TRBJ1-2	NA	NA	CAWDGTTGGGYTF	TGTGCCTGGGATGGGACAACCGGTGGAGGCTACACCTTC
TRBV28	TRBJ2-7	NA	NA	CASNPRTASYEQYF	TGTGCCAGCAACCCAAGGACAGCAAGCTACGAGCAGTACTTC
TRBV6-1	TRBJ2-3	NA	NA	CASSDAGFSTDTQYF	TGTGCCAGCAGTGACGCCGGTTTTTCCACAGATACGCAGTATTTT
TRBV18	TRBJ2-3	NA	NA	CASSLSFGGTSTDTQYF	TGTGCCAGCTCATTGTCGTTTGGGGGAACGAGCACAGATACGCAGTATTTT
TRBV28	TRBJ2-6	NA	TRBD2	CASSSRGSGKSGANVLTF	TGTGCCAGCAGTTCGCGGGGTAGCGGGAAATCTGGGGCCAACGTCCTGACTTTC
TRBV4-3	TRBJ2-1	NA	TRBD1	CASSLFPGQGAGEQFF	TGCGCCAGCAGCCTTTTCCCGGGACAGGGGGCAGGAGAGCAGTTCTTC
TRBV5-4	TRBJ2-5	NA	NA	CASSLPQQETQYF	TGTGCCAGCAGCTTGCCACAGCAAGAGACCCAGTACTTC
TRBV15	TRBJ2-1	NA	NA	CATSSGVGNEQFF	TGTGCCACCAGCTCTGGGGTCGGGAATGAGCAGTTCTTC
TRBV7-2	TRBJ2-7	NA	NA	CASSSPGLAYEQYF	TGTGCCAGCAGCTCCCCGGGACTCGCCTACGAGCAGTACTTC
TRBV5-6	TRBJ2-1	NA	NA	CASSLGLSSSGDNEQFF	TGTGCCAGCAGCTTAGGTTTGTCCAGTTCGGGAGACAATGAGCAGTTCTTC
TRBV25-1	TRBJ1-2	NA	NA	CASSGTDNGYTF	TGTGCCAGCAGTGGGACAGATAATGGCTACACCTTC
TRBV19	TRBJ1-2	NA	TRBD1	CASSAGTGGRYGYTF	TGTGCCAGTAGTGCCGGGACAGGGGGCCGGTATGGCTACACCTTC
TRBV4-3	TRBJ1-4	NA	NA	CASSQDSVAFGKLFF	TGCGCCAGCAGCCAAGATTCGGTCGCCTTCGGAAAACTGTTTTTT
TRBV9	TRBJ1-2	NA	NA	CASSVATNYGYTF	TGTGCCAGCAGCGTAGCGACTAACTATGGCTACACCTTC
TRBV28	TRBJ1-5	NA	TRBD1	CASNNPGQVTVGNQPQHF	TGTGCCAGCAACAATCCGGGACAGGTGACAGTCGGCAATCAGCCCCAGCATTTT
TRBV2	TRBJ2-7	NA	NA	CASRDSSYEQYF	TGTGCCAGCAGGGACAGTTCCTACGAGCAGTACTTC
TRBV19	TRBJ2-7	NA	NA	CASSMSTNEQYF	TGTGCCAGTAGTATGTCGACTAACGAGCAGTACTTC
TRBV19	TRBJ2-5	NA	TRBD1	CASSIGAGQGETQYF	TGTGCCAGTAGTATAGGGGCCGGACAGGGAGAGACCCAGTACTTC
TRBV5-1	TRBJ2-6	NA	TRBD2	CASSLGGLAGGSSGANVLTF	TGCGCCAGCAGCTTGGGCGGACTAGCGGGAGGGTCCTCTGGGGCCAACGTCCTGACTTTC
TRBV13	TRBJ2-7	NA	NA	CATRKQSWRIGGSYEQYF	TGTGCCACCCGGAAACAATCATGGCGGATTGGGGGATCCTACGAGCAGTACTTC
TRBV7-2	TRBJ2-5	NA	NA	CASSLVAEPQETQYF	TGTGCCAGCAGCTTAGTAGCGGAACCCCAAGAGACCCAGTACTTC
TRBV19	TRBJ1-2	NA	NA	CASSPSQTPIYGYTF	TGTGCCAGTAGTCCCAGCCAAACCCCTATATATGGCTACACCTTC
TRBV7-6	TRBJ1-4	NA	TRBD1	CASSFEGDRGPEKLFF	TGTGCCAGCAGCTTCGAAGGAGACAGGGGTCCCGAAAAACTGTTTTTT
TRBV12-3/TRBV12-4	TRBJ1-6	NA	TRBD1	CASSLRGSPLHF	TGTGCCAGCAGTCTCAGGGGGTCACCCCTCCACTTT
TRBV3-1/TRBV3-2	TRBJ1-4	once	NA	CASSQDPEEKLFF	TGTGCCAGCAGCCAAGATCCAGAGGAAAAACTGTTTTTT
TRBV9	TRBJ1-6	NA	NA	CASSVAQANSPLHF	TGTGCCAGCAGCGTAGCACAGGCTAATTCACCCCTCCACTTT
TRBV7-9	TRBJ2-2	NA	NA	CASSLVAGQNTGELFF	TGTGCCAGCAGCTTAGTAGCAGGACAAAACACCGGGGAGCTGTTTTTT